The clone carrying this T cell receptor beta chain was detected only a few times. The antigen remains undetermined. Mouse names are used for the genes. The sequenced fragment ends 4 residues before the CDR3 boundary, so the rest is inferred from the germline J gene. This CDR3 comprises 12 residues. In germline, CDR1 is NNHDY, CDR2 SYVADS. The authors extracted RNA and reverse transcribed it into cDNA as the sequencing template. Here immunoSEQ multiplex PCR was the method, and the copy in TCRdb shows in-frame clones only, minus some. The sample has about 120,000 clones, none seen only once. This sample is drawn from a study of CD8+ T cells in alopecia areata. Overall study: Grafting placed skin from approximately 6-13-month-old C3H/HeJ donors with spontaneous alopecia onto approximately 6-11-week-old female C3H/HeJ mice.

Study-wide results and limits: Higher clonality and more expanded CD8+ clones appeared in lesional than normal scalp. Sequence data from scalp samples additionally include resident alphabeta T cells of normal skin. TCR sharing across patients was less clear than in mice, possibly HLA-related.

This chain joins TRBV13-3 and TRBJ1-4, with TRBD1 matching over 7 bases. This receptor was identified in a C3H/HeJ mouse with alopecia areata. Strain MHC haplotype: H2-k. Source material: lesional skin. CDR3 loop: CASNRGGERLFF. Incomplete CDR3 DNA: TGTGCCAGCAACAGGGGTGGCGAA.